The rows below give T cell receptor beta chains drawn from one sample of a study of T-cell memory formation after mild COVID-19. TCRdb redid the calling of the 5' RACE reads with MiXCR, one entry per CDR3 protein. This sample has under 250,000 distinct CDR3 sequences; approximately 15% occur once, and the top ten carry 2.1%. Sequenced input: PBMCs or a T cell subset sorted from them (not recorded which). These receptors all stem from an adult woman who had mild COVID-19 (a few samples of this study predate the infection). Cell type and time point are not known. CDR3s include the opening cysteine and the closing phenylalanine or tryptophan. The order of the fields is CDR3 length, clone size, D gene, J gene, V gene, CDR3 protein, CDR3 DNA. A D gene is named only where the DNA matches it firmly. The size of a clone is reported for some rows only, either as once, few or many, or as a class for expanded clones.

13 . . TRBJ1-2 TRBV28 CASSPGSIYGYTF TGTGCCAGCAGTCCCGGCAGCATCTATGGCTACACCTTC
15 . . TRBJ2-2 TRBV12-3/TRBV12-4 CASSQQGSNTGELFF TGTGCCAGCAGTCAGCAGGGGTCTAACACCGGGGAGCTGTTTTTT
17 . TRBD2 TRBJ2-5 TRBV5-1 CASSYRGLAGTQETQYF TGCGCCAGCAGCTACCGGGGACTAGCGGGTACGCAAGAGACCCAGTACTTC
16 few TRBD1 TRBJ1-1 TRBV12-3/TRBV12-4 CASSSPQTGPWTEAFF TGTGCCAGCAGTTCTCCCCAGACAGGGCCGTGGACTGAAGCTTTCTTT
13 few TRBD2 TRBJ2-7 TRBV4-3 CASSPRLAGQQYF TGCGCCAGCAGCCCGCGACTAGCGGGCCAGCAGTACTTC
16 . TRBD1 TRBJ2-7 TRBV5-6 CASSVKPDRAPYEQYF TGTGCCAGCAGCGTTAAGCCGGACAGGGCCCCCTACGAGCAGTACTTC
15 . . TRBJ2-5 TRBV4-2 CASSQDFTVQETQYF TGTGCCAGCAGCCAAGATTTTACGGTACAAGAGACCCAGTACTTC
13 . . TRBJ2-5 TRBV20-1 CSARVQQGETQYF TGCAGTGCTAGAGTTCAACAGGGAGAGACCCAGTACTTC
18 few TRBD2 TRBJ2-4 TRBV7-9 CASSLVPPSGGPKNIQYF TGTGCCAGCAGCTTAGTACCCCCTAGCGGGGGTCCCAAAAACATTCAGTACTTC
15 . . TRBJ1-2 TRBV9 CASSTLTGSDYGYTF TGTGCCAGCAGCACACTGACTGGAAGTGACTATGGCTACACCTTC
14 few . TRBJ2-7 TRBV19 CASNTGLPSYEQYF TGTGCCAGTAACACCGGACTACCTTCCTACGAGCAGTACTTC
12 few . TRBJ1-2 TRBV12-3/TRBV12-4 CASSRTDYGYTF TGTGCCAGCAGTAGGACAGACTATGGCTACACCTTC
18 . TRBD1 TRBJ1-1 TRBV7-9 CASSSRIRDRGLNTEAFF TGTGCCAGCAGCTCTCGAATCCGGGACAGGGGACTGAACACTGAAGCTTTCTTT
17 . TRBD2 TRBJ2-7 TRBV23-1 CASGRGGPQTDPYEQYF TGCGCCAGCGGGAGGGGAGGACCGCAGACCGACCCCTACGAGCAGTACTTC
14 . TRBD1 TRBJ1-2 TRBV12-3/TRBV12-4 CASSFTGGGRGYTF TGTGCCAGCAGTTTTACAGGGGGTGGTAGAGGCTACACCTTC
14 . . TRBJ2-5 TRBV28 CASSLPDSPETQYF TGTGCCAGCAGTTTACCCGACAGCCCCGAGACCCAGTACTTC
15 many . TRBJ2-2 TRBV5-1 CASSLIAGKAGELFF TGCGCCAGCAGCTTGATCGCGGGGAAGGCCGGGGAGCTGTTTTTT
13 . . TRBJ2-2 TRBV6-5 CAARTENTGDLFF TGTGCCGCCCGGACGGAGAACACCGGGGATCTGTTTTTT
18 few TRBD2 TRBJ2-3 TRBV7-2 CASSPGTSGRTHTDTQYF TGTGCCAGCAGCCCCGGGACTAGCGGGAGGACTCACACAGATACGCAGTATTTT
14 few TRBD1 TRBJ1-2 TRBV20-1 CSAYDRTGGHGYTF TGCAGTGCATACGACCGGACAGGGGGCCATGGCTACACCTTC
13 . . TRBJ1-4 TRBV5-1 CASSSLANEKLFF TGCGCCAGCAGCTCTTTGGCCAATGAAAAACTGTTTTTT
15 . . TRBJ1-5 TRBV6-2/TRBV6-3 CASSYTVRGNQPQHF TGTGCCAGCAGTTACACAGTCCGGGGCAATCAGCCCCAGCATTTT
17 few TRBD2 TRBJ2-2 TRBV4-2 CASSQPRSGSSAGELFF TGTGCCAGCAGCCAGCCCCGTAGCGGGAGTTCAGCGGGGGAGCTGTTTTTT
15 . TRBD2 TRBJ2-1 TRBV7-9 CASSLGLAGINEQFF TGTGCCAGCAGCTTAGGACTAGCGGGGATCAATGAGCAGTTCTTC
15 . . TRBJ2-6 TRBV24-1 CATSGGRGGANVLTF TGTGCCACCAGTGGTGGGCGTGGCGGGGCCAACGTCCTGACTTTC
17 few TRBD1 TRBJ1-2 TRBV24-1 CATSEDGTGGPNYGYTF TGTGCCACCAGTGAAGATGGGACAGGGGGGCCTAACTATGGCTACACCTTC
17 . TRBD2 TRBJ2-2 TRBV4-3 CASSQDSGSSLGGELFF TGCGCCAGCAGCCAAGATAGCGGGAGCTCCCTAGGGGGGGAGCTGTTTTTT
13 few TRBD1 TRBJ1-2 TRBV12-3/TRBV12-4 CASSLRQGDGYTF TGTGCCAGCAGTTTACGACAGGGTGATGGCTACACCTTC
14 many . TRBJ2-7 TRBV7-8 CASSSQQGSYEQYF TGTGCCAGCAGCTCCCAACAGGGCTCCTACGAGCAGTACTTC
16 many TRBD2 TRBJ2-5 TRBV18 CASSPPSSGRGETQYF TGTGCCAGCTCACCACCTTCTAGCGGGAGAGGAGAGACCCAGTACTTC
15 few TRBD1 TRBJ2-2 TRBV11-1 CASKRTGGNTGELFF TGTGCCAGCAAGAGAACAGGGGGGAACACCGGGGAGCTGTTTTTT
14 many . TRBJ1-1 TRBV12-3/TRBV12-4 CASSLSRTSAEAFF TGTGCCAGCAGCCTAAGTCGGACGAGCGCTGAAGCTTTCTTT
18 few . TRBJ2-6 TRBV12-3/TRBV12-4 CASSLRGTGYSGANVLTF TGTGCCAGCAGTTTACGAGGAACGGGATACTCTGGGGCCAACGTCCTGACTTTC
14 . . TRBJ1-1 TRBV3-1 CASSQDYLDREAFF TGTGCCAGCAGCCAAGATTATCTGGACAGAGAAGCTTTCTTT
18 few TRBD1 TRBJ1-4 TRBV18 CASSPSMAGTGTNEKLFF TGTGCCAGCTCACCTTCCATGGCGGGGACAGGGACTAATGAAAAACTGTTTTTT
13 . . TRBJ1-1 TRBV20-1 CSAGQTLNTEAFF TGCAGTGCCGGACAGACCTTGAACACTGAAGCTTTCTTT
15 . TRBD1 TRBJ1-6 TRBV12-3/TRBV12-4 CASSRDRGRRSPLHF TGTGCCAGCAGCAGGGACAGGGGACGACGATCACCCCTCCACTTT
17 . . TRBJ2-1 TRBV6-1 CASSDPLMRGSYNEQFF TGTGCCAGCAGTGATCCTTTAATGCGTGGGTCCTACAATGAGCAGTTCTTC
17 . TRBD1 TRBJ2-6 TRBV7-2 CASSARGRSSGANVLTF TGTGCCAGCAGCGCAAGGGGGCGAAGCTCTGGGGCCAACGTCCTGACTTTC
18 . TRBD2 TRBJ2-2 TRBV3-1 CASSRSWRERTNTGELFF TGTGCCAGCAGCCGCTCCTGGCGGGAGAGAACGAACACCGGGGAGCTGTTTTTT
15 few . TRBJ2-5 TRBV4-1 CASSQDEGSSETQYF TGCGCCAGCAGCCAAGACGAAGGCTCCAGTGAGACCCAGTACTTC
13 . TRBD1 TRBJ1-2 TRBV27 CASSLHAGGGYTF TGTGCCAGCAGTTTACACGCAGGGGGCGGCTACACCTTC
13 many . TRBJ2-6 TRBV12-3/TRBV12-4 CASSFAGANVLTF TGTGCCAGCAGTTTTGCCGGGGCCAACGTCCTGACTTTC
15 . . TRBJ2-7 TRBV5-8 CASSWTPGVVGEQYF TGTGCCAGCAGCTGGACCCCAGGGGTAGTGGGCGAGCAGTACTTC
15 . TRBD2 TRBJ2-3 TRBV10-3 CAISSAGGPGDTQYF TGTGCCATCAGTTCAGCGGGAGGGCCGGGGGATACGCAGTATTTT
12 few . TRBJ1-2 TRBV21-1 CASPMGTGGYTF TGTGCCAGCCCAATGGGAACAGGAGGCTACACCTTC
15 many . TRBJ1-5 TRBV20-1 CSANTGVPTNQPQHF TGCAGTGCGAACACGGGGGTGCCCACCAATCAGCCCCAGCATTTT
11 . . TRBJ2-2 TRBV12-3/TRBV12-4 CASSPLGELFF TGTGCCAGCAGTCCCCTCGGGGAGCTGTTTTTT
13 . . TRBJ2-7 TRBV4-1 CASSQGQAYEQYF TGCGCCAGCAGCCAAGGTCAAGCCTACGAGCAGTACTTC
13 . TRBD1 TRBJ2-2 TRBV2 CATGQGGTGELFF TGTGCCACCGGACAGGGTGGAACCGGGGAGCTGTTTTTT